This TCR beta chain was captured by sequencing in a study of T cells in Graves' hyperthyroidism and ophthalmopathy. Study overall: At the time of initial diagnosis and before any treatment, peripheral blood was collected.

Unmatched junction bases numbered 16, after V lost 2 bases and J lost 7 bases. Germline CDR1 SGDLS, CDR2 YYNGEE. The CDR3 extends over 18 amino acids. Overall study findings and caveats: Most thyroid clonotypes expanded above 0.001 appeared in blood too.

RNA transcripts served as the template for amplifying TCR beta CDR3 regions. With the HTBI primer set, the TCR CDR3 went through a first round of RT-PCR. TCRdb analysed the multiplex PCR reads with MiXCR anew, one entry per CDR3 protein. The profile shows nearly 250,000 distinct CDR3 sequences, around 17% of them singletons. About this clonotype itself: Its target is not known.

Uncontrolled infection, other autoimmune disease, pregnancy or lactation led to exclusion. PBMCs were collected from an approximately 10 ml volume of fresh peripheral blood. Material for sequencing was blood. The source is a woman aged 18-29 years with Graves' ophthalmopathy. The chain carries TRBV9 and TRBJ2-1; TRBD2 agrees at 9 bases. CDR3 region: CASSVSRVRTSDLNEQFF. The CDR3 nucleotides are TGTGCCAGCAGCGTCTCAAGGGTTCGGACTAGCGACTTAAATGAGCAGTTCTTC.